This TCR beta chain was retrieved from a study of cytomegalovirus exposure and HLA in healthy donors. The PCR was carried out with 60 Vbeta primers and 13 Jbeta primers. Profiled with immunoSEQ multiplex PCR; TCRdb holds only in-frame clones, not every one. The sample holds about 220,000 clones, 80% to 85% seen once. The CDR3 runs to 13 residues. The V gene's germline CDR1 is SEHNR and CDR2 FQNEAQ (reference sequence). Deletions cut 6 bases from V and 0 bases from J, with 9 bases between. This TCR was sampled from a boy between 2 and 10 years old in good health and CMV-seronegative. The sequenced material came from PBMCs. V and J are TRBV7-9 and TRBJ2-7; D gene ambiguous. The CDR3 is CASSSDNSYEQYF. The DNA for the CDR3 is TGTGCCAGCAGTTCAGACAACTCCTACGAGCAGTACTTC.